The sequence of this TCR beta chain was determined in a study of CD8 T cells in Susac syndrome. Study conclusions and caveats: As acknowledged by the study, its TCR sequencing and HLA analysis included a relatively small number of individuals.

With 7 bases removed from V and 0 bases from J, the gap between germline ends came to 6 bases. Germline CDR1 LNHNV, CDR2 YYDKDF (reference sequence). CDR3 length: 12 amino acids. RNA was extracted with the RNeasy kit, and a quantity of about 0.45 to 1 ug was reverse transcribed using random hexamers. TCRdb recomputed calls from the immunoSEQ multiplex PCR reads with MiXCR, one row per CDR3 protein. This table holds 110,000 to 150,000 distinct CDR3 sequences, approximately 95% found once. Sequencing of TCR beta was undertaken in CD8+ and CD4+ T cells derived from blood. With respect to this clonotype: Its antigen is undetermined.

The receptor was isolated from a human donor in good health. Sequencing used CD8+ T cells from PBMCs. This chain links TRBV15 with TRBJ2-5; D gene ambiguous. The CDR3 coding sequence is TGTGCCACCAAGGGCAACCAAGAGACCCAGTACTTC. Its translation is CATKGNQETQYF. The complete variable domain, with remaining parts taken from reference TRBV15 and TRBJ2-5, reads DAMVIQNPRYQVTQFGKPVTLSCSQTLNHNVMYWYQQKSSQAPKLLFHYYDKDFNNEADTPDNFQSRRPNTSFCFLDIRSPGLGDTAMYLCATKGNQETQYFGPGTRLLVL.